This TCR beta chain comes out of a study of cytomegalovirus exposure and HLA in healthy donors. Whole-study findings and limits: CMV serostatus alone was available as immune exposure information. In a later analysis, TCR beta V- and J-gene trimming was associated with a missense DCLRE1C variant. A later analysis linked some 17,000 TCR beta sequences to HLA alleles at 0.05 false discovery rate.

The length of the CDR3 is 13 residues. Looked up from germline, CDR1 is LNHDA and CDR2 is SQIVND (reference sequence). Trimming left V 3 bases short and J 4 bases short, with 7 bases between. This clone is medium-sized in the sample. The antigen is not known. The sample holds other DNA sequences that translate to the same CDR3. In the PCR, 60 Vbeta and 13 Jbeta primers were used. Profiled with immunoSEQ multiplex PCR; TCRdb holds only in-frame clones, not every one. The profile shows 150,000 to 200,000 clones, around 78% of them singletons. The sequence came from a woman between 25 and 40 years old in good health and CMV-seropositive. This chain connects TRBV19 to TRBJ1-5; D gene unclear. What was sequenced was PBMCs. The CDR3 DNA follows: TGTGCCAGTAGTATCGGGAGAAATCAGCCCCAGCATTTT. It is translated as CASSIGRNQPQHF.